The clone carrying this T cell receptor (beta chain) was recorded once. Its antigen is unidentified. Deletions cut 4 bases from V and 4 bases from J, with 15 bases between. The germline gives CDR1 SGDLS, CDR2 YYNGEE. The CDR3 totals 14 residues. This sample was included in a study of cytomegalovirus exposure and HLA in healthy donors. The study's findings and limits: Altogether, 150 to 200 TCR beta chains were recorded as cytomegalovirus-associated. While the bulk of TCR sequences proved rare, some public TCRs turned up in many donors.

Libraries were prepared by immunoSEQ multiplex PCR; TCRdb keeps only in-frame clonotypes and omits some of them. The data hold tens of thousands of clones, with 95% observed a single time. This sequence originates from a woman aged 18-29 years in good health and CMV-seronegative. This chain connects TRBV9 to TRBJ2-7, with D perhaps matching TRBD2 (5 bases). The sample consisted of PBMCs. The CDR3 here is CASSTTPGGYEQYF. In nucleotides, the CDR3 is TGTGCCAGCAGCACAACCCCCGGAGGTTACGAGCAGTACTTC.